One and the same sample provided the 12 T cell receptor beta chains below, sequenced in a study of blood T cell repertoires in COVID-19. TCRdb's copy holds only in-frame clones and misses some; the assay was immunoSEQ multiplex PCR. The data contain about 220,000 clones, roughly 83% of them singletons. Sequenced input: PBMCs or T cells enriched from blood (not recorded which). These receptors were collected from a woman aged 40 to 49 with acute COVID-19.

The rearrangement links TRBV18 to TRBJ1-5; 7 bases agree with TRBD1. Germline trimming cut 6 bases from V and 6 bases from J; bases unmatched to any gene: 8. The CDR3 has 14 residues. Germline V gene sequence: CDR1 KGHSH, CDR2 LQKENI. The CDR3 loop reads CASSRQGQGQPQHF. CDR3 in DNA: TGTGCCAGCTCTCGACAGGGCCAAGGTCAGCCCCAGCATTTT.

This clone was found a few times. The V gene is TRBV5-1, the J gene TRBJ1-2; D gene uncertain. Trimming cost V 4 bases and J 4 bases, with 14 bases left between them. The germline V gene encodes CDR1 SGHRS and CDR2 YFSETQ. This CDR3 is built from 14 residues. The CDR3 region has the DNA TGCGCCAGCAGCACTGAGGGCCAGCCCTATGGCTACACCTTC. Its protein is CASSTEGQPYGYTF.

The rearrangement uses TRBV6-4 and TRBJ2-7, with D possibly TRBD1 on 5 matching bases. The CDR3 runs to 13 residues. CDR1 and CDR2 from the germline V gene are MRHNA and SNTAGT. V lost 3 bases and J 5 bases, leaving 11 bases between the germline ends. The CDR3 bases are TGTGCCAGCAGTGAGGAGCCAGGGCACGAGCAGTACTTC. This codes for CASSEEPGHEQYF.

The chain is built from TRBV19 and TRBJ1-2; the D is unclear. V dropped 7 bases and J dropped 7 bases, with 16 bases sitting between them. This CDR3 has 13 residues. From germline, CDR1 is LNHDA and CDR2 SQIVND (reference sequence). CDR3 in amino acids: CASNVGRAFGYTF. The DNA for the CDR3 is TGTGCCAGTAATGTCGGGAGGGCGTTTGGCTACACCTTC.

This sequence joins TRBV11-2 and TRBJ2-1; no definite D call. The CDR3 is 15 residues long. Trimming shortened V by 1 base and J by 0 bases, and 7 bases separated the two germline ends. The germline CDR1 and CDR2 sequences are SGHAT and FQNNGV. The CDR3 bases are TGTGCCAGCAGCTTAGCCCCCAGCTCCTACAATGAGCAGTTCTTC. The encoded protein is CASSLAPSSYNEQFF.

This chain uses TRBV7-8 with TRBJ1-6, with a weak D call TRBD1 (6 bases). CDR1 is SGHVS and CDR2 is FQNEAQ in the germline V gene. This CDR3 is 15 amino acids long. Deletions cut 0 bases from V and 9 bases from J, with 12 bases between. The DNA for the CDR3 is TGTGCCAGCAGCTTAGCGGAGACAGGAGGTTCACCCCTCCACTTT. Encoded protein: CASSLAETGGSPLHF.

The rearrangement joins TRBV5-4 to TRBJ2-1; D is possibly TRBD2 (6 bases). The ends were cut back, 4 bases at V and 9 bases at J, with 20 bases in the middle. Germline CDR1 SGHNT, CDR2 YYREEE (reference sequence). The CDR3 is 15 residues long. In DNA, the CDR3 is TGTGCCAGCAGCCCGGGACTGGGGCCCCAGGGTGAGCAGTTCTTC. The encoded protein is CASSPGLGPQGEQFF.

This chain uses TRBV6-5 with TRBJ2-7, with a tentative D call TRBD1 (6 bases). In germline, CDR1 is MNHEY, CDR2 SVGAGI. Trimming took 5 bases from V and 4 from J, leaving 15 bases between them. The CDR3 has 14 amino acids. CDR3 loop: CASSPRTAAYEQYF. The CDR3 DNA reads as TGTGCCAGCAGTCCCCGGACAGCCGCTTACGAGCAGTACTTC.

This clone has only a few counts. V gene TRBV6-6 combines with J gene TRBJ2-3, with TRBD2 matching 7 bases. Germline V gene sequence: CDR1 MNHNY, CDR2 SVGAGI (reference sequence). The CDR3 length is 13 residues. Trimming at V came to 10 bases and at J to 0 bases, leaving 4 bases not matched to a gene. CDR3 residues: CAIQRGSTDTQYF. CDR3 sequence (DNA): TGTGCCATTCAGCGGGGTAGCACAGATACGCAGTATTTT.

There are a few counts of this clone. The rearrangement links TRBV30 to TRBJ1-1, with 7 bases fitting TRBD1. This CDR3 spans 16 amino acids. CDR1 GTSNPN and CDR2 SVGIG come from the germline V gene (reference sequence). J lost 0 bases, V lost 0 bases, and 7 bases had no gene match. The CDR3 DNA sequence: TGTGCCTGGAGTGTACGGGTCAGGGGGATGAACACTGAAGCTTTCTTT. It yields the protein CAWSVRVRGMNTEAFF.

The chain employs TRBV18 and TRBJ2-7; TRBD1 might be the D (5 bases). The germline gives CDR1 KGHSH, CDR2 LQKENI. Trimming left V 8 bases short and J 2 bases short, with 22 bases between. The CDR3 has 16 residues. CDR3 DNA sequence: TGTGCCAGCGCCAGACAAAAGACAGAAGAGACCTACGAGCAGTACTTC. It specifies CASARQKTEETYEQYF. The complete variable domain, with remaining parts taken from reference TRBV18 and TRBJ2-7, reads NAGVMQNPRHLVRRRGQEARLRCSPMKGHSHVYWYRQLPEEGLKFMVYLQKENIIDESGMPKERFSAEFPKEGPSILRIQQVVRGDSAAYFCASARQKTEETYEQYFGPGTRLTVT.

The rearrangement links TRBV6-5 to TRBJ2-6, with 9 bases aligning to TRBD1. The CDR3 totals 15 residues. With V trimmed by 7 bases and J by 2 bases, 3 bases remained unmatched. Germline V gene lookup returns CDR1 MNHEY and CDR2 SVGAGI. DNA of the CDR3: TGTGCCAGCAAACAGGGGGCGGCTGGGGCCAACGTCCTGACTTTC. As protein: CASKQGAAGANVLTF.